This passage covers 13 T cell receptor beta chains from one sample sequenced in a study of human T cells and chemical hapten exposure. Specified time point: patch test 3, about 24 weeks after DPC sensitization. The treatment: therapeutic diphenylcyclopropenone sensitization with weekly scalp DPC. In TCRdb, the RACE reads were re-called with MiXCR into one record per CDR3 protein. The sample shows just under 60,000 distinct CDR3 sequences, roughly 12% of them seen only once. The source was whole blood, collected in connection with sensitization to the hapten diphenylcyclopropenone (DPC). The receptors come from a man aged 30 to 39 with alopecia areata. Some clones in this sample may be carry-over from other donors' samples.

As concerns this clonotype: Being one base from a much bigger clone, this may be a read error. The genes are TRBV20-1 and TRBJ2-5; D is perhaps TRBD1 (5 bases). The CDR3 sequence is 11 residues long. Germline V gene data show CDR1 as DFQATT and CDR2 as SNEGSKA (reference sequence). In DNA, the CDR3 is TGCCGTGGGGCCCCCATGGAGACCCAGTACTTC. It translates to CRGAPMETQYF.

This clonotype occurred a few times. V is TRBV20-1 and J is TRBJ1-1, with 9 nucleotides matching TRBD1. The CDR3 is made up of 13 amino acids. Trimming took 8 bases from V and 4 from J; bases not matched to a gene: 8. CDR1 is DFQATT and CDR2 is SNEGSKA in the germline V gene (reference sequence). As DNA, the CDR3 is TGCAGTAGTTGTGGACAGGGGTTCACTGAAGCTTTCTTT. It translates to CSSCGQGFTEAFF.

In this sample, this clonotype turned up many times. DNA for the CDR3: TGTGCCATCAGTGAGTCGGGGGGTAGCGCTGAAGCTTTCTTT. Its translation is CAISESGGSAEAFF. V is TRBV10-3 and J is TRBJ1-1; maybe TRBD1 (5 bases). CDR1 ENHRY and CDR2 SYGVKD come from the germline V gene. CDR3 length: 14 amino acids. V dropped 0 bases and J dropped 6 bases, with 11 bases sitting between them.

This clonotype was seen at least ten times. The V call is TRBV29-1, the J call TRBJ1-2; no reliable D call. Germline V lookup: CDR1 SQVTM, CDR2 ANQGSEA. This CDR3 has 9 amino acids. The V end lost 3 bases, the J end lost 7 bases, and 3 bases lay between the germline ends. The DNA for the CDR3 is TGCAGCGTTGATAGTGGCTACACCTTC. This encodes CSVDSGYTF.

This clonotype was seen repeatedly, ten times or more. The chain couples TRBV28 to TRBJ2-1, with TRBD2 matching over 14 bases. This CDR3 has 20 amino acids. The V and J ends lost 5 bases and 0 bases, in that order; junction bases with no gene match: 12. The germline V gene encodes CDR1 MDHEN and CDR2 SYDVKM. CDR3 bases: TGTGCCAGCAGTGGGAGACTAGCGGGGGGGCTCCACTTCTCCTACAATGAGCAGTTCTTC. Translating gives CASSGRLAGGLHFSYNEQFF.

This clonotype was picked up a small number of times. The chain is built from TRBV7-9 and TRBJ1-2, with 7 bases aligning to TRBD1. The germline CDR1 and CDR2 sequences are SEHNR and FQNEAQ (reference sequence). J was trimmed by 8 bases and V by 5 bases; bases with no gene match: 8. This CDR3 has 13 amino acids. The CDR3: CASSTPGQYGYTF. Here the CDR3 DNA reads TGTGCCAGCAGCACGCCGGGACAGTACGGCTACACCTTC.

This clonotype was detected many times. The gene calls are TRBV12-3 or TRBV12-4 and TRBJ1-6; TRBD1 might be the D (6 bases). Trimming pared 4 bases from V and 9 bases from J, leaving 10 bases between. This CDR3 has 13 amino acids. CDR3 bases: TGTGCCAGCAGTTCCACAGGGCCTTCACCCCTCCACTTT. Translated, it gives CASSSTGPSPLHF.

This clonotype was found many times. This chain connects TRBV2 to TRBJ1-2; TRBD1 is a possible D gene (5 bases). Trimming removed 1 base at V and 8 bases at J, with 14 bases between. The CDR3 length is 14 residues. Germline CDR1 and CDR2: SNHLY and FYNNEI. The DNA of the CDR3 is TGTGCCAGCAGTGAAGACAGAGGCGCAGGGGGCTACACCTTC. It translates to CASSEDRGAGGYTF.

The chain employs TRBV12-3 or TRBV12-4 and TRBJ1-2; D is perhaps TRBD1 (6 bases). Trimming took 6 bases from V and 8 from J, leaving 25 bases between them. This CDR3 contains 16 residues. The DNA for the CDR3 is TGTGCCAGCAGCCCATCCGGGGGCCTCCTCAACGACGGCTACACCTTC. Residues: CASSPSGGLLNDGYTF.

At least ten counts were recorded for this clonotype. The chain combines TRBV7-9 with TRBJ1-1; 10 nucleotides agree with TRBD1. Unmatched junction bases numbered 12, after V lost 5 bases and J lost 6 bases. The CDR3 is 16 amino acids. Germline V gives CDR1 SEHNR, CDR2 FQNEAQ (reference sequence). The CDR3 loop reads CASSLTGGAGLSEAFF. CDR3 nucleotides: TGTGCCAGCAGCCTGACAGGGGGCGCGGGTTTATCTGAAGCTTTCTTT.

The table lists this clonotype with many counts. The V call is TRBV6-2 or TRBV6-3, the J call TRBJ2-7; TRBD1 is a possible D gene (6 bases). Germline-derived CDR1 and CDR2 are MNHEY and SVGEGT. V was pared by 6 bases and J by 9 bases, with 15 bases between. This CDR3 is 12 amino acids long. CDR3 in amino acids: CASSSYRDRQYF. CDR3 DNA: TGTGCCAGCAGCTCCTACAGGGATCGGCAGTACTTC.

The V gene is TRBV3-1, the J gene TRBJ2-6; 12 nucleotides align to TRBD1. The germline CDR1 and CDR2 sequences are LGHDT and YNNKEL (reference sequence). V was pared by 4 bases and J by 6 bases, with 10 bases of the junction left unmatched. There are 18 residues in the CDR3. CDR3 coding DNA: TGTGCCAGCAGCCTATCCCGGGACAGGGGGCTTTTGGCCAACGTCCTGACTTTC. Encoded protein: CASSLSRDRGLLANVLTF. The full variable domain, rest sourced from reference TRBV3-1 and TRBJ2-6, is DTAVSQTPKYLVTQMGNDKSIKCEQNLGHDTMYWYKQDSKKFLKIMFSYNNKELIINETVPNRFSPKSPDKAHLNLHINSLELGDSAVYFCASSLSRDRGLLANVLTFGAGSRLTVL.

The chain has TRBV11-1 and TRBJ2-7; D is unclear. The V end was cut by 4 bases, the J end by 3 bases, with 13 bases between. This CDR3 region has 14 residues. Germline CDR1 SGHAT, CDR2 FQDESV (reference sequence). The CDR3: CASSSFRQGYEQYF. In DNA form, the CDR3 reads TGTGCCAGCAGCTCATTCCGACAAGGCTACGAGCAGTACTTC.